The rows below give T cell receptor beta chains drawn from one sample of a study of T-cell reconstitution after alpha-beta-depleted transplantation in children. TCRdb reprocessed the PCR reads via MiXCR and lists one record per CDR3 protein. The sample consists of approximately 240,000 distinct CDR3 sequences, roughly a tenth of them appearing once. Source: PBMCs, taken before TCRalphabeta/CD19-depleted stem cell transplant. These receptor sequences come from a child under two years old with acute myeloid leukemia, due to receive a stem cell transplant. CDR3s include the opening cysteine and the closing phenylalanine or tryptophan. A D gene is named only where the DNA matches it firmly. Size is stated for part of the rows, as once, few or many counts, or as a class when the clone is expanded.

D	J	V	size	DNA	CDR3
NA	TRBJ2-7	TRBV7-3	many	TGTGCCAGCAGCTTAACGTTCTCCTACGAGCAGTACTTC	CASSLTFSYEQYF
NA	TRBJ2-7	TRBV27	many	TGTGCCAGCAGTTTCTTGGGGGCTTCCTACGAGCAGTACTTC	CASSFLGASYEQYF
NA	TRBJ1-4	TRBV5-1	many	TGCGCCAGCAGCACGGGGCCCTCAACTAATGAAAAACTGTTTTTT	CASSTGPSTNEKLFF
TRBD1	TRBJ2-5	TRBV29-1	many	TGCAGCGTTGTACAGGGGGCTCAAGAGACCCAGTACTTC	CSVVQGAQETQYF
NA	TRBJ2-5	TRBV6-5	NA	TGTGCCAGCAGTTACGGAGCACGTGGGACCCAGTACTTC	CASSYGARGTQYF
NA	TRBJ2-4	TRBV28	many	TGTGCCAGCGGAACTACTCCTCAAACCAAAAACATTCAGTACTTC	CASGTTPQTKNIQYF
TRBD2	TRBJ2-1	TRBV2	NA	TGTGCCAGCACCGGACTAGCGGGAGCAGGTGAGCAGTTCTTC	CASTGLAGAGEQFF
TRBD2	TRBJ2-3	TRBV19	many	TGTGCCAGTAATCGGGGGGAGTTGAGTGGAGATACGCAGTATTTT	CASNRGELSGDTQYF
NA	TRBJ2-1	TRBV4-2	many	TGTGCCAGCAGCCAACACGGGCCCACCTCCTACAATGAGCAGTTCTTC	CASSQHGPTSYNEQFF
NA	TRBJ1-5	TRBV6-4	many	TGTGCCAGCAGAAGGGATTGGGGCAATCAGCCCCAGCATTTT	CASRRDWGNQPQHF
NA	TRBJ2-7	TRBV29-1	many	TGCAGCGTAACAGGGTTCTCCTACGAGCAGTACTTC	CSVTGFSYEQYF
NA	TRBJ2-2	TRBV4-3	many	TGCGCCAGCAGCCAAGACAACACCGGGGAGCTGTTTTTT	CASSQDNTGELFF
NA	TRBJ2-7	TRBV12-3/TRBV12-4	many	TGTGCCAGCAGTTTAGTCGGCGAGCAGTACTTC	CASSLVGEQYF
TRBD2	TRBJ2-1	TRBV11-3	NA	TGTGCCAGCAGCTTGCGGGGGGGAACGGACAATGAGCAGTTCTTC	CASSLRGGTDNEQFF
TRBD1	TRBJ2-1	TRBV20-1	many	TGCAGTGCTAGTAAGGGACAGGGGAATGAGCAGTTCTTC	CSASKGQGNEQFF
NA	TRBJ2-5	TRBV7-2	many	TGTGCCAGCAGCTTAGAAGGGGGAGGGACCCAGTACTTC	CASSLEGGGTQYF
TRBD2	TRBJ2-5	TRBV24-1	many	TGTGCCACCAGTGGGGACTCGGGAGGGCGGGAGACCCAGTACTTC	CATSGDSGGRETQYF
NA	TRBJ1-1	TRBV6-1	many	TGTGCCAGCAGTGCCAGGGTAATCACTGAAGCTTTCTTT	CASSARVITEAFF
NA	TRBJ1-1	TRBV28	many	TGTGCCAGCAGTCCGACGGGACACAGGAACACTGAAGCTTTCTTT	CASSPTGHRNTEAFF
NA	TRBJ2-7	TRBV5-1	many	TGCGCCAGCAGCTTACAGTTCGACAGTCCCTACGAGCAGTACTTC	CASSLQFDSPYEQYF
TRBD1	TRBJ1-2	TRBV12-3/TRBV12-4	NA	TGTGCCAGCAGTGAACAGGGGACCTATGGCGACACCTTC	CASSEQGTYGDTF
NA	TRBJ2-2	TRBV7-2	many	TGTGCCAGCAGCACTCCTCGGGGCACCCCGGGCGGGGAGCTGTTTTTT	CASSTPRGTPGGELFF
NA	TRBJ1-1	TRBV6-5	NA	TGTGCCAGCAGTTCGGTGCAGGGAAGGAACACTGAAGCTTTCTTT	CASSSVQGRNTEAFF
TRBD2	TRBJ2-5	TRBV11-3	many	TGTGCCAGCAGCCCTACCTCCACTAGCGGGAGCCAGACCCAGTACTTC	CASSPTSTSGSQTQYF
NA	TRBJ1-5	TRBV18	NA	TGTGCCAGCTCACCAAGTATAACCGGGACGGGGAATCAGCCCCAGCATTTT	CASSPSITGTGNQPQHF
TRBD2	TRBJ2-7	TRBV4-2	NA	TGTGCCAGCAGCCAAGATGCGGGGGTCCTCCGCGAGCAGTACTTC	CASSQDAGVLREQYF
NA	TRBJ2-1	TRBV5-1	many	TGCGCCAGCAGCTTGCAAGCCAGCTCCTACAATGAGCAGTTCTTC	CASSLQASSYNEQFF
TRBD2	TRBJ2-3	TRBV20-1	many	TGCAGTGCTAGGGGCGGGAGTACAGATACGCAGTATTTT	CSARGGSTDTQYF
NA	TRBJ1-4	TRBV7-8	many	TGTGCCAGCAGTTGGGGAGGGGCTAATGAAAAACTGTTTTTT	CASSWGGANEKLFF
NA	TRBJ1-5	TRBV20-1	many	TGCAGTGCCCCCCGCCCAGGGACCCCCGGTCAGCCCCAGCATTTT	CSAPRPGTPGQPQHF
TRBD1	TRBJ1-6	TRBV7-2	NA	TGTGCCAGCAGGCCGGGACAGGGTAGAAATTCACCCCTCCACTTT	CASRPGQGRNSPLHF
NA	TRBJ1-2	TRBV7-9	many	TGTGCCAGCAGCCAGCAGGGGACTGATGGCTACACCTTC	CASSQQGTDGYTF
NA	TRBJ1-1	TRBV5-1	many	TGCGCCAGCAGCTTCGCCAGGGGTTCGAACACTGAAGCTTTCTTT	CASSFARGSNTEAFF
NA	TRBJ2-2	TRBV7-9	NA	TGTGCCAGCAGCTTCGCCGCCGGGGAGCTGTTTTTT	CASSFAAGELFF
NA	TRBJ2-2	TRBV3-1	many	TGTGCCAGCAGCCTAGAGACCGGAGCTCGGTTTTTT	CASSLETGARFF
NA	TRBJ2-1	TRBV14	many	TGTGCCAGCAGCCAAGAAAAAATATGGCAGTTCTTC	CASSQEKIWQFF
TRBD2	TRBJ2-1	TRBV5-1	many	TGCGCCAGCAGCTTTGCAGCGGGGAGCTACAATGAGCAGTTCTTC	CASSFAAGSYNEQFF
NA	TRBJ1-6	TRBV5-1	many	TGCGCCAGCAGCACCGGGGAGCCACCCCTCCACTTT	CASSTGEPPLHF
NA	TRBJ2-5	TRBV30	few	TGTGCCTGGACCCAGACAGAGAAAGAGACCCAGTACTTC	CAWTQTEKETQYF
NA	TRBJ2-3	TRBV19	NA	TGTGCCAGTAGCCGTAGCGGACCCACAGATACGCAGTATTTT	CASSRSGPTDTQYF
NA	TRBJ2-5	TRBV7-2	many	TGTGCCAGCAGCTTACTCCCGGGACACCAAGAGACCCAGTACTTC	CASSLLPGHQETQYF
NA	TRBJ2-4	TRBV10-3	many	TGTGCCCACGCGTGGGACTTAGCCAAAAACATTCAGTACTTC	CAHAWDLAKNIQYF
TRBD2	TRBJ2-1	TRBV5-1	NA	TGCGCCAGCAGCTTGACGCGGGAGCCGTACAATGAGCAGTTCTTC	CASSLTREPYNEQFF
NA	TRBJ2-1	TRBV5-4	many	TGTGCCAGCAGCTTTTCTACCTACAATGAGCAGTTCTTC	CASSFSTYNEQFF
NA	TRBJ2-5	TRBV12-3/TRBV12-4	many	TGTGCCAGCAGTTCCAGGGGAGAGACCCAGTACTTC	CASSSRGETQYF
TRBD1	TRBJ2-3	TRBV30	few	TGTGCCTGGAGCTTGGGACAGGTCACAGATACGCAGTATTTT	CAWSLGQVTDTQYF
NA	TRBJ2-4	TRBV6-5	many	TGTGCCAGCAGTTACTCGACGGGAGTAGGCAAAAACATTCAGTACTTC	CASSYSTGVGKNIQYF
TRBD2	TRBJ2-2	TRBV28	many	TGTGCCAGCAGTGGTTCCGAGCGGGGCACCGGGGAGCTGTTTTTT	CASSGSERGTGELFF
NA	TRBJ2-3	TRBV6-2/TRBV6-3	many	TGTGCCAGCAGTTACTCGATGTCCGCGGTTCTCGATACGCAGTATTTT	CASSYSMSAVLDTQYF
NA	TRBJ2-7	TRBV28	many	TGTGCCAGCAGTAAGGTTGGCTTCTGGGACGAGCAGTACTTC	CASSKVGFWDEQYF
NA	TRBJ2-5	TRBV12-3/TRBV12-4	many	TGTGCCAGCAGCGTGCAGATCCTCCAAGAGACCCAGTACTTC	CASSVQILQETQYF
NA	TRBJ2-1	TRBV7-9	few	TGTGCCAGCAGCTTAGGAGACGGGGAGCAGTTCTTC	CASSLGDGEQFF
NA	TRBJ2-1	TRBV5-6	many	TGTGCCAGCAGCCTCGACCTGGAGCAGTTCTTC	CASSLDLEQFF
NA	TRBJ2-3	TRBV29-1	NA	TGCAGCGTCCGAGGGGCAGGGCTCACAGATACGCAGTATTTT	CSVRGAGLTDTQYF